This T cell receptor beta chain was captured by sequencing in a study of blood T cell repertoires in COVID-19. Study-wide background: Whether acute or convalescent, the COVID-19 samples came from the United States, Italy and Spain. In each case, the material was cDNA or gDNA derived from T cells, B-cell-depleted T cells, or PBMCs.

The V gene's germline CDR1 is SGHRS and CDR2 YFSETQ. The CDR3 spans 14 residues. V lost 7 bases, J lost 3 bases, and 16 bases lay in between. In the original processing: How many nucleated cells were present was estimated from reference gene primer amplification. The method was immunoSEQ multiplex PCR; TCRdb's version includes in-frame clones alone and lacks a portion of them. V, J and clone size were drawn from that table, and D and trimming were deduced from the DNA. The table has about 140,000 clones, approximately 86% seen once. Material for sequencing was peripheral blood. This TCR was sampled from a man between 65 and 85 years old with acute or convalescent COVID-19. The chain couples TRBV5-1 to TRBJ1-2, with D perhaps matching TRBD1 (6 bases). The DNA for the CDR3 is TGCGCCAGCCAGGCGGGGGCCGGTGACTATGGCTACACCTTC. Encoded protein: CASQAGAGDYGYTF.